Listed below are T cell receptor beta chains from one sample, sequenced in a study of T-cell memory formation after mild COVID-19. From the 5' RACE reads, TCRdb called clonotypes with MiXCR, one entry per CDR3 protein. The sample has fewer than 700,000 distinct CDR3 sequences, approximately 21% seen once; the top ten hold approximately 8.4%. Sequencing was done on a sample of PBMCs or a T cell subset sorted from them (not recorded which). The receptors originated from an adult woman who had mild COVID-19 (a few samples of this study predate the infection). Cell type and time point are not known. Each CDR3 is given with its conserved first and last residue.

cdr3_aa v_call
CASSTLAGRDTQYF TRBV11-2
CSARDGGRARDTQYF TRBV20-1
CASSLIGGPSTDTQYF TRBV5-6
CASSLEQALTNTEAFF TRBV5-1
CASSPPGQGVSGELFF TRBV6-5
CASSWTGVGEQFF TRBV12-3/TRBV12-4
CASSHGEVEAFF TRBV2
CATSGTGVWGYTF TRBV24-1
CASSLIIDIPTGYTF TRBV12-3/TRBV12-4
CSVESGLPEAFF TRBV29-1
CASSGDRKNSPLHF TRBV18
CASSPRKGATYEQYF TRBV12-3/TRBV12-4
CSAGQGGNQPQHF TRBV29-1
CASSHEGANPEAFF TRBV7-3
CASSWGARGPANEQFF TRBV12-3/TRBV12-4
CASSREGLSYNEQFF TRBV5-1
CASSVGLAGKGLQNEQFF TRBV9
CASSSGQGSGTDTQYF TRBV12-3/TRBV12-4
CSVGGVSEQYF TRBV29-1
CASSYPGVAGSFGSYNEQFF TRBV6-2/TRBV6-3
CASSHDDSYEQYF TRBV5-5
CAWSWGSNQPQHF TRBV30
CASSKEVYGYTF TRBV5-4
CASSNLPWDKKQPQHF TRBV7-9
CASSFVAVNYGYTF TRBV5-5
CASRPPGKETQYF TRBV6-6
CASSHAGFSYEQYF TRBV4-1
CASSFGTTLSGNTIYF TRBV7-2
CASSPGQIIYEQYF TRBV19
CASSPFESGANVLTF TRBV7-3
CASSVSEPSRETQYF TRBV7-9
CASSLGRGTYNEQFF TRBV5-8
CASSQDHRGPSYNEQFF TRBV4-3
CSARDGGRGTDTQYF TRBV20-1
CASSWGPPGLANEKLFF TRBV12-3/TRBV12-4
CASSLAQGANTGELFF TRBV11-2
CASSFLNPRRDRGGYTF TRBV7-9
CASSIDNGQGNTGELFF TRBV19
CASSLREAQYF TRBV5-6
CASRGRGGPETQYF TRBV6-1
CASSSLGKGTGGHDF TRBV5-6